This section outlines one T cell receptor beta chain sequence together with its context. A few counts support this clone. Its cognate antigen has yet to be identified. Base-call qualities are not available, and no considerably larger clone is one nucleotide away. The sample originates from a study of cytomegalovirus exposure and HLA in healthy donors (dated by TCRdb to between 2016 and 2019). Context from the whole study: An earlier analysis of about 530 of the donors reported 276 Gb of sequence data and approximately 120 million unique TCR beta sequences obtained from about 179 million T cells. Around 300 gigabases of sequencing data and tens of millions of unique TCR sequences were included in an early release covering 550 to 650 HLA-typed donors. Of the 300 to 500 genotyped donors, less than 85% were placed in the genetic ancestry cluster associated with self-reported Caucasian donors. The study aimed to test whether cataloging public T cell receptors could reveal signatures of past pathogen exposure. The T cell repertoires of 550 to 850 subjects were profiled by immunosequencing and related to cytomegalovirus serostatus. Besides the first cohort of under 700 subjects, a separate validation cohort made up of 95 to 150 different subjects was used. To predict cytomegalovirus infection status, the study brought together high-throughput TCR immunosequencing, statistical association of individual TCRs with disease status, and machine learning. A later analysis re-examined previously published TCR beta repertoires from over 500 donors and added high-resolution HLA genotyping to investigate patterns of TCR occurrence. The later analysis used no new phenotypic data to find candidate immune exposures, relying instead on TCR beta sequences and their occurrence across donors. To decide whether each TCR beta V gene segment behaved as functional or pseudogenic, an earlier analysis of approximately 590 of the donors relied on high-throughput TCR beta sequencing. Donor age, sex, ethnicity and CMV serostatus were compiled alongside the repertoire data. A later genetic analysis used genome-wide SNP genotypes for about 65% of the 666 donors, treating that subset as a discovery cohort. All discovery cohort repertoires had been generated on a single sequencing platform. Both class I and class II loci were covered by HLA typing, at four-digit resolution. Typing coverage differed by locus: A, B, C, DRB1 and DQB1 were typed in about 629-640 donors, DQA1 in 522, DPA1 in 600 to 610, and DPB1 in 400 to 480. Several DR-DQ haplotypes were treated as single units for association and clustering because of strong linkage in the cohort. Among 300 to 450 genotyped donors of the cohort, an average of roughly 240,000 unique TCR beta nucleotide sequences were sequenced per donor, 15% to 20% of them non-productive.

The junction shows trimming of 4 bases on V and 4 bases on J, and the gene matches do not reach 10 bases of it. The germline V gene supplies CDR1 SGDLS and CDR2 YYNGEE. The CDR3 sequence holds 16 residues, the cysteine and phenylalanine included. Left in the record is the CDR3 DNA by itself, 48 bases read in frame from the first base. Here is what the overall study found, with its caveats: HLA typing was unavailable for some donors at each locus, so association tests used only the typed subset. In a later analysis, the rate of TCR association differed among HLA loci, with DRB1 alleles having the most associated TCRs and HLA-C alleles having the fewest. Because counts were too low, roughly 18 rarely observed V segments, including chromosome 9 orphons, were left out of the earlier analysis of approximately 500 of the donors. Some IMGT-functional V segments, including TRBV6-2 and TRBV6-3, could not be told apart with the 87-base-pair reads, so those segments were excluded. In a later analysis, around 15,000 TCR beta sequences were associated with specific HLA alleles at a false discovery rate of 0.05. Only TCR beta chains were sequenced in this cohort, and the absence of alpha or paired-chain data limited detectable features. A later genetic analysis reported fewer N-insertions in productive TCRs among donors in an Asian-associated ancestry cluster than the 666-donor mean. The study gave a list of 150 to 200 TCR beta chains associated with cytomegalovirus. CMV serostatus was the only immune exposure information available for the cohort. According to a later analysis, most CMV-associated TCR beta chains appeared to be HLA-restricted, and the HLA associations seemed to be driven largely by CMV exposure. A cluster of highly shared sequence variants was judged likely to represent a technical artifact of the sequencing pipeline. Roughly uniform sequencing depth across donors was assumed in presence/absence analyses, although this assumption may not hold. The classifier was reported to diagnose cytomegalovirus status with high specificity and sensitivity in both the original cohort and the validation cohort. While some public TCRs were present in many individuals, most TCR sequences turned up only very rarely across donors. A later genetic analysis associated a missense DCLRE1C variant with V-gene and J-gene trimming of TCR beta chains, and an independent cohort replicated the association. A further reported finding was that TCR beta sequences accurately predicted the HLA-A and HLA-B alleles for most subjects in the first cohort. Correlated functional status among segregating V segments might be attributable to linkage disequilibrium, but an unknown experimental factor could not be ruled out. In vitro tests confirmed that a few of the cytomegalovirus-associated TCR beta chains recognize cytomegalovirus antigens. Compared with equally common non-associated chains, HLA-associated TCR beta chains in a later analysis were more clonally expanded and had lower generation probabilities. Assigning TCR associations to individual alleles was difficult when HLA alleles, especially DR and DQ, strongly co-occurred. An earlier analysis of approximately 500 of the donors showed that most TCR beta V segments appeared in productive rearrangements either about 87% or about 30% of the time, which broadly matched IMGT annotations. Several of the top co-occurrence clusters appeared to be linked to parvovirus B19, influenza, CMV and Epstein-Barr virus, according to a later analysis. The authors suggested that the approach could potentially be extended to other disease states and immunological phenotypes.

The library was prepared using the immunoSEQ multiplex PCR assay. The multiplex PCR relied on a mix of 60 forward primers for TCR Vbeta segments and 13 reverse primers for TCR Jbeta segments. The CDR3 region of rearranged TCR beta genes was amplified from genomic DNA with a multiplex PCR assay. The Illumina HiSeq System was used to sequence the amplified TCR beta libraries as 87-base-pair reads. The source study handled its data this way. A later analysis counted tens of millions of unique TCR beta chains across the approximately 700 repertoires, and roughly 9.9 million of these chains were shared by at least two donors. A nearest-neighbor algorithm error-corrected the raw reads and collapsed the reads into unique sequences, merging closely related sequences to remove PCR and sequencing errors. CDR3 sequences were aligned to IMGT reference sequences to assign V, D and J gene segments. For a sequence to be retained, a match of at least six nucleotides to both a V gene segment and a J gene segment was required. Rearrangements were classified as productive when the CDR3 lacked stop codons and remained in frame with V and J, and all other rearrangements were classified as non-productive. CDR3 was defined by IMGT convention, running from the second conserved V-encoded cysteine to the conserved J-encoded phenylalanine. The earlier analysis of about 590 of the donors excluded sequences that lacked an unambiguous match to a single V gene segment. An earlier analysis of 587 of the donors classified V segments as functional when productive rearrangements were above 56.7% and as segregating when the standard deviation between donors was above 5%. A statistical classification framework was built for diagnosing cytomegalovirus status from the catalog of TCR beta chain sequences. In a later analysis, V and J genes were assigned by comparing TCR nucleotide sequences against IMGT/GENE-DB human TR gene sequences. In a later analysis, CDR3 sequences and most-parsimonious VDJ recombination scenarios were assigned using the TCRdist pipeline. In a later analysis, each TCR beta chain was defined by its CDR3 amino acid sequence together with its V-gene family, and reads lacking a unique V-gene family were excluded. As a way to deal with suspected cross-contamination and a sequencing artifact, a later analysis dropped 450 to 600 nucleotide sequences that were highly shared and had low generation probability. For each public chain, a later analysis derived a clonal expansion index from normalized ranks of inferred template counts within each repertoire. In a later analysis, generation probabilities were computed using a VDJ recombination model fitted to out-of-frame rearrangements, and the results were checked against IGoR. Hypergeometric tests were used in a later analysis to score TCR-TCR, TCR-HLA and TCR-CMV co-occurrence, with a repertoire-size bias correction applied to the TCR pairs. A later analysis estimated false discovery rates by permuting HLA or CMV assignments 20 times. A later analysis grouped co-occurring TCRs with DBSCAN, adding TCRdist sequence similarity when clustering within HLA-allele-positive subsets. Repertoires with fewer than 30,000 or more than 120,000 public chains, plus five repertoires with anomalous nucleotide sharing, were excluded from co-occurrence clustering. This immuneACCESS table, as held by TCRdb, lists in-frame sequences with V and J called but not all clones. Of the missing ones, under half trace to an unresolved V gene in checked studies; the others have no known cause. V, J and clone size reflect that table, while D and trimming were determined from the DNA. The sample records under 200,000 clones, 70% to 90% of which are singletons. The leading ten clones occupy 2.3% of the sample.

The cohort consisted of some 730 healthy bone marrow donors. At the time of sampling, all cohort members were nominally healthy, though unrecorded immune exposures were likely present. The donor tested CMV seronegative, placing the donor among the 350 or so seronegative members of the cohort. Every donor gave a peripheral blood sample, and the peripheral blood mononuclear cells from that sample were used for TCR beta sequencing. The Qiagen DNeasy Blood Extraction Kit was used to extract genomic DNA from the blood cell samples. This sequence originates from a woman aged 45-65 years in good health and CMV-seronegative. The sequenced sample was PBMCs. Recombination linked TRBV9 to TRBJ2-5; the junction holds 10 bases that match TRBD2. The CDR3 in this case is CASSRPSGSVRETQYF. The sequence in DNA is TGTGCCAGCAGCCGCCCTAGCGGGAGTGTCCGAGAGACCCAGTACTTC.